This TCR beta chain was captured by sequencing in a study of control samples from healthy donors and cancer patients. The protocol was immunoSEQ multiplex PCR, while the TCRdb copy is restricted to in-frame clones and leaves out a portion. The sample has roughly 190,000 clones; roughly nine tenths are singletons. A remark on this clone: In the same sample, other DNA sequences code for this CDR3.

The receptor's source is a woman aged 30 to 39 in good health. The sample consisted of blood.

As DNA, the CDR3 is TGTGCCAGCAGTTTACAGAACACTGAAGCTTTCTTT. Protein product: CASSLQNTEAFF. This chain connects TRBV28 to TRBJ1-1; D unclear. This CDR3 is 12 amino acids long. Trimming removed 2 bases from V and 1 base from J, with 2 bases in between. From germline, CDR1 is MDHEN and CDR2 SYDVKM.